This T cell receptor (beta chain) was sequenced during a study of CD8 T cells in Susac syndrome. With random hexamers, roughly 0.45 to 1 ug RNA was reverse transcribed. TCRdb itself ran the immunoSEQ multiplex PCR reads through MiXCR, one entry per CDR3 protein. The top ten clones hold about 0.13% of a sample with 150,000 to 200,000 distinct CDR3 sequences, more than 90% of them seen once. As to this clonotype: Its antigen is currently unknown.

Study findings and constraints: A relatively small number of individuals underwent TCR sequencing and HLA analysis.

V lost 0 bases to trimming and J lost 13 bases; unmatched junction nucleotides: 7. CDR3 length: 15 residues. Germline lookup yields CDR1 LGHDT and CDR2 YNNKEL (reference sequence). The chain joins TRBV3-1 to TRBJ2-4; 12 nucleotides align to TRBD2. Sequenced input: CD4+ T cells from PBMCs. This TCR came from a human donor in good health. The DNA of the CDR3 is TGTGCCAGCAGCCAAGACCTTCTAGCGGGGGGGAAGCAGTACTTC. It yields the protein CASSQDLLAGGKQYF.